This entry describes one TCR beta chain. Measured with immunoSEQ multiplex PCR; TCRdb has only the in-frame clones, and not every one. The table includes roughly 70,000 clones, approximately 83% detected once. The record originates from a study of OX40 agonist ivuxolimab in advanced cancers. This receptor was identified in an adult with an advanced solid tumor such as melanoma, head and neck, liver or kidney cancer. Here the sequenced sample was CD4+ or CD8+ T cells sorted from blood, taken in a trial of the OX40 agonist ivuxolimab.

CDR3 protein: CASSSSLLNEKLFF. The CDR3 DNA reads TGTGCCAGCAGTTCCTCCCTTTTGAATGAAAAACTGTTTTTT. V and J are TRBV28 and TRBJ1-4; D remains unclear. CDR1 is MDHEN, CDR2 SYDVKM, per germline. With 4 bases removed from V and 5 bases from J, the gap between germline ends came to 11 bases. The CDR3 has 14 amino acids.